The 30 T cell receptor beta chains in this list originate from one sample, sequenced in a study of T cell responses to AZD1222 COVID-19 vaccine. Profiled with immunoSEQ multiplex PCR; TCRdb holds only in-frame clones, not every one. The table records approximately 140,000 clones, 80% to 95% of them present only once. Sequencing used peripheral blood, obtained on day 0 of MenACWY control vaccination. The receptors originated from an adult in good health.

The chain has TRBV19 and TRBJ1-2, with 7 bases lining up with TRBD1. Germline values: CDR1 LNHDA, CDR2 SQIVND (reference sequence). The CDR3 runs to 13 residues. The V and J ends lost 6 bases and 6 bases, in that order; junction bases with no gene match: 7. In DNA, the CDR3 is TGTGCCAGTAGAGGGAACAGGGGCGATGGCTACACCTTC. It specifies CASRGNRGDGYTF.

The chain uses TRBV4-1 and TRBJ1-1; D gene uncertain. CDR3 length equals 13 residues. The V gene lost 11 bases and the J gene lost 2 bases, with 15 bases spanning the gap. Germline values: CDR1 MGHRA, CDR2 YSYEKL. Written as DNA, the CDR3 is TGCGCCGGGTCCTTCGAGGGCAACACTGAAGCTTTCTTT. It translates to CAGSFEGNTEAFF.

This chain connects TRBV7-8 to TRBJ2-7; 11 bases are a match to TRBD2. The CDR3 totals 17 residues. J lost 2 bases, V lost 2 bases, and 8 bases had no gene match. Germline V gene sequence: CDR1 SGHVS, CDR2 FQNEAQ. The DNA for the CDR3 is TGTGCCAGCAGCTTAACGCGAGGTAGCGGGAGGGCCTACGAGCAGTACTTC. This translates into CASSLTRGSGRAYEQYF.

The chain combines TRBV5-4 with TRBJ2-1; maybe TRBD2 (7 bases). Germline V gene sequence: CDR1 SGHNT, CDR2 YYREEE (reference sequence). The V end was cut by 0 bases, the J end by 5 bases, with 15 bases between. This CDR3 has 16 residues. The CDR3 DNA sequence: TGTGCCAGCAGCTTGGGGGGCGGGGGCGCCAACAATGAGCAGTTCTTC. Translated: CASSLGGGGANNEQFF.

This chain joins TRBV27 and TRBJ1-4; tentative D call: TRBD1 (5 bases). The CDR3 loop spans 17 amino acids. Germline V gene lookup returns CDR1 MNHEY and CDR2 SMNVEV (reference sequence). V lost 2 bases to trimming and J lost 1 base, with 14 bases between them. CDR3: CASSLGRVGLTNEKLFF. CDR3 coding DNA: TGTGCCAGCAGTTTAGGCAGGGTGGGGTTAACTAATGAAAAACTGTTTTTT.

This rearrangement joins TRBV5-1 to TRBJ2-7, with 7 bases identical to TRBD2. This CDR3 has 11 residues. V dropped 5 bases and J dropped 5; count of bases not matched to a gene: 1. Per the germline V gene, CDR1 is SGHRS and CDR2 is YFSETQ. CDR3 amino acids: CASRAGNEQYF. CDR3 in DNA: TGCGCCAGCAGAGCGGGGAACGAGCAGTACTTC.

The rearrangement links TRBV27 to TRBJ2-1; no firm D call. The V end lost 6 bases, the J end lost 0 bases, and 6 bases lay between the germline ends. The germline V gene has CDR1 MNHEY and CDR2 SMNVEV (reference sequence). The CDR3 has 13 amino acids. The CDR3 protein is CASRASSYNEQFF. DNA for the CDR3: TGTGCCAGCAGGGCAAGCTCCTACAATGAGCAGTTCTTC.

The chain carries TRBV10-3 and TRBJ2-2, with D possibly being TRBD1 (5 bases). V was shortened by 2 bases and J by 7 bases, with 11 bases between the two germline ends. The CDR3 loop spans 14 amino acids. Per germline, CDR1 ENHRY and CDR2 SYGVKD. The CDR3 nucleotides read TGTGCCATCAGTGAGAAGGGGTGGGACGGGGAGCTGTTTTTT. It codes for CAISEKGWDGELFF.

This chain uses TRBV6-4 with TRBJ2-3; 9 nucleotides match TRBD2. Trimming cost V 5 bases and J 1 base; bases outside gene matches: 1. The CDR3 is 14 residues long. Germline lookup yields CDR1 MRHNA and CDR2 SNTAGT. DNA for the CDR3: TGTGCCAGCAGTCCTAGCGGGGGCACAGATACGCAGTATTTT. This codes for CASSPSGGTDTQYF.

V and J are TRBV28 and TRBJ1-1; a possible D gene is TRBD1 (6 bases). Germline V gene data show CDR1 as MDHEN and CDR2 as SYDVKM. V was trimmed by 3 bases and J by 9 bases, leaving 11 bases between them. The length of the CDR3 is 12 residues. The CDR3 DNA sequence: TGTGCCAGCAGTTTGTATCGGGACAAAGCTTTCTTT. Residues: CASSLYRDKAFF. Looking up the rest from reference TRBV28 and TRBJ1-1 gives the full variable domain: DVKVTQSSRYLVKRTGEKVFLECVQDMDHENMFWYRQDPGLGLRLIYFSYDVKMKEKGDIPEGYSVSREKKERFSLILESASTNQTSMYLCASSLYRDKAFFGQGTRLTVV.

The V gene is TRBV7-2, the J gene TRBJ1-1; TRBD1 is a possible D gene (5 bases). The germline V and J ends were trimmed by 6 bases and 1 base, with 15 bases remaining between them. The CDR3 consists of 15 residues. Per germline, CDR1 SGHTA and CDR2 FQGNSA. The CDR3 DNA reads TGTGCCAGCAGATCCCTTGGGGCGGCGAACACTGAAGCTTTCTTT. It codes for CASRSLGAANTEAFF.

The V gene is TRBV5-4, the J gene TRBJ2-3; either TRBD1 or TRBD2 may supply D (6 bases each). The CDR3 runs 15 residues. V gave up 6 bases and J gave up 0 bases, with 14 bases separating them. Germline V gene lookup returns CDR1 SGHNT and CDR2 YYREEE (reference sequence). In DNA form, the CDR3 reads TGTGCCAGCACCCTGGAGGGGGATAGCACAGATACGCAGTATTTT. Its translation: CASTLEGDSTDTQYF.

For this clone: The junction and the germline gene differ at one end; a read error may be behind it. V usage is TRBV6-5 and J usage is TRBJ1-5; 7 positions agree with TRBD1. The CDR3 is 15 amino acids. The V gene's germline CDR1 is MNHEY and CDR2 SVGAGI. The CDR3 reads CASRGTALSYQPQHF. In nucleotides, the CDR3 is TGTGCCAGCAGGGGGACAGCCCTTAGCTATCAGCCCCAGCATTTT.

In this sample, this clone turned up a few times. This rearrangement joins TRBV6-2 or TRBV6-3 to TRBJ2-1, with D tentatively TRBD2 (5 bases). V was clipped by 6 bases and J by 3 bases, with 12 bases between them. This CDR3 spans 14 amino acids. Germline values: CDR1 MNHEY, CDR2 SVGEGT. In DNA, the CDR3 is TGTGCCAGCAGCCGATCCGGGAACTACAATGAGCAGTTCTTC. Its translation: CASSRSGNYNEQFF.

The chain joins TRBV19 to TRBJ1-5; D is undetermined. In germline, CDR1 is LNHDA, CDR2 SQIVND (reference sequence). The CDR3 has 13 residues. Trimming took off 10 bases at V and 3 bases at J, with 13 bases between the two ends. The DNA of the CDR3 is TGTGCCACAGGTGGCCGATACAATCAGCCCCAGCATTTT. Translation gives CATGGRYNQPQHF.

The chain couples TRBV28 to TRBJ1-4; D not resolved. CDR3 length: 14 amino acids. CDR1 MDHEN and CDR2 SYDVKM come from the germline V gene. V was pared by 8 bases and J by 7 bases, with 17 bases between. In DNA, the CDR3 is TGTGCCAGCGGCGGGCAGGCGGCTGGTGAAAAACTGTTTTTT. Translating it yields CASGGQAAGEKLFF.

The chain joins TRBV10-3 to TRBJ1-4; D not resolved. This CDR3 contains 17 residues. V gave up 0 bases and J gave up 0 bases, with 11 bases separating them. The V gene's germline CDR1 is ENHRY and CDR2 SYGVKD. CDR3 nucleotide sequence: TGTGCCATCAGTGAGTCGAACTCCTTTGCAACTAATGAAAAACTGTTTTTT. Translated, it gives CAISESNSFATNEKLFF.

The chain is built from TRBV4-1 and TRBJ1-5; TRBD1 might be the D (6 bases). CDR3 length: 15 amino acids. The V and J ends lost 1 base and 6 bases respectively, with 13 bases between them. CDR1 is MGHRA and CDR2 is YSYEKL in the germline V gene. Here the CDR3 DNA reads TGCGCCAGCAGCCAAGGGGGAGAGGGGGGTCAGCCCCAGCATTTT. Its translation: CASSQGGEGGQPQHF.

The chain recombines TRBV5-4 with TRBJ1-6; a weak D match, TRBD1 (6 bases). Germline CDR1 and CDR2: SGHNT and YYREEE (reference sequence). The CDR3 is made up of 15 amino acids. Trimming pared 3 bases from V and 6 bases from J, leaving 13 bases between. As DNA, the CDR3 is TGTGCCAGCAGCTCCCGGGGGGGCACTAATTCACCCCTCCACTTT. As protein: CASSSRGGTNSPLHF.

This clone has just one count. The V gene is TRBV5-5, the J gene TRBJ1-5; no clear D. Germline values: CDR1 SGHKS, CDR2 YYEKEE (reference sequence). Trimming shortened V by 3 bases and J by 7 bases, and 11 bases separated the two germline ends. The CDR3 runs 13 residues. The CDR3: CASSSQIGQPQHF. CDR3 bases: TGTGCCAGCAGCTCTCAGATTGGGCAGCCCCAGCATTTT.

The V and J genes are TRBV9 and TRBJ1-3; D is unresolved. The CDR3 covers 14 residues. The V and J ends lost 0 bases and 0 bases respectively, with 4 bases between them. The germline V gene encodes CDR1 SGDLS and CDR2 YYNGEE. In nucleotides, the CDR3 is TGTGCCAGCAGCGTAGTTCCCTCTGGAAACACCATATATTTT. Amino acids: CASSVVPSGNTIYF.

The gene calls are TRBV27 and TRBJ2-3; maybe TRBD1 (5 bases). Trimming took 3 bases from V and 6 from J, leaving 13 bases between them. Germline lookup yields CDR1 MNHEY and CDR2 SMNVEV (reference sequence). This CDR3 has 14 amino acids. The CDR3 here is CASSLVRGTDTQYF. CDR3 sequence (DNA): TGTGCCAGCAGTTTGGTTAGGGGTACGGATACGCAGTATTTT.

CDR3 in amino acids: CASSYPGQGNEKLFF. The CDR3 DNA is TGTGCCAGCAGTTACCCGGGACAGGGGAATGAAAAACTGTTTTTT. The chain is built from TRBV28 and TRBJ1-4; TRBD1 matches 10 bases. Germline CDR1 is MDHEN and CDR2 is SYDVKM. The CDR3 covers 15 residues. After removal of 4 bases from V and 5 bases from J, the junction contained 4 bases not matched to a gene.

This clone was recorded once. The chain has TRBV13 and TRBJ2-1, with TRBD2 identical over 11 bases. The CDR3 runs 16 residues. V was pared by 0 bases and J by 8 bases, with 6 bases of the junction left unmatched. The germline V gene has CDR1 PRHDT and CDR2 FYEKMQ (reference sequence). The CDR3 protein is CASSLGSRTSGYEQFF. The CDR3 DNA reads TGTGCCAGCAGCTTAGGGTCCCGGACTAGCGGGTATGAGCAGTTCTTC.

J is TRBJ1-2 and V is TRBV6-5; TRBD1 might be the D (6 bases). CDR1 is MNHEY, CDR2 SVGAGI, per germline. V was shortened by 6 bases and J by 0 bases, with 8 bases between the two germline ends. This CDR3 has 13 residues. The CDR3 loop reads CASRRDTNYGYTF. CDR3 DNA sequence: TGTGCCAGCAGGCGGGACACTAACTATGGCTACACCTTC.

The CDR3 sequence: CASSVGRGYEQYF. The CDR3 nucleotides read TGTGCCAGCAGCGTTGGGCGGGGCTACGAGCAGTACTTC. The chain couples TRBV6-5 to TRBJ2-7; D is perhaps TRBD2 (6 bases). CDR3 size: 13 residues. Trimming took 6 bases from V and 3 from J, leaving 12 bases between them. Germline CDR1 and CDR2: MNHEY and SVGAGI.

CDR3 residues: CASTYPAGANTEAFF. CDR3 nucleotide sequence: TGTGCCAGCACCTACCCAGCAGGAGCGAACACTGAAGCTTTCTTT. V and J are TRBV4-2 and TRBJ1-1; D is uncertain. The CDR3 is made up of 15 amino acids. Germline V gene lookup returns CDR1 LGHNA and CDR2 YNFKEQ. The ends were cut back, 7 bases at V and 1 base at J, with 16 bases in the middle.

In DNA form, the CDR3 reads TGTGCCAGTAGCCCACCTCGACCGAGTGAGAACATTCAGTACTTC. Protein product: CASSPPRPSENIQYF. J is TRBJ2-4 and V is TRBV19; D gene uncertain. Germline CDR1 is LNHDA and CDR2 is SQIVND (reference sequence). The CDR3 length is 15 residues. Trimming pared 6 bases from V and 7 bases from J, leaving 19 bases between.

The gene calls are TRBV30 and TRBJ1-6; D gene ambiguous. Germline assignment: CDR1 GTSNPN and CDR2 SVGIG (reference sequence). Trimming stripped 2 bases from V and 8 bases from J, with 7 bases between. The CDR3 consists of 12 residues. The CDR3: CAWSLTDSPLHF. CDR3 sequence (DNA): TGTGCCTGGAGTCTCACAGATTCACCCCTCCACTTT.

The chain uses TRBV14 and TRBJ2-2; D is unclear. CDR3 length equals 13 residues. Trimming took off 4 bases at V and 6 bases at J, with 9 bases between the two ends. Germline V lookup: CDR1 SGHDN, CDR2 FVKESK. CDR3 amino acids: CASSRALAGELFF. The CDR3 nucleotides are TGTGCCAGCAGCCGAGCTCTGGCCGGGGAGCTGTTTTTT.